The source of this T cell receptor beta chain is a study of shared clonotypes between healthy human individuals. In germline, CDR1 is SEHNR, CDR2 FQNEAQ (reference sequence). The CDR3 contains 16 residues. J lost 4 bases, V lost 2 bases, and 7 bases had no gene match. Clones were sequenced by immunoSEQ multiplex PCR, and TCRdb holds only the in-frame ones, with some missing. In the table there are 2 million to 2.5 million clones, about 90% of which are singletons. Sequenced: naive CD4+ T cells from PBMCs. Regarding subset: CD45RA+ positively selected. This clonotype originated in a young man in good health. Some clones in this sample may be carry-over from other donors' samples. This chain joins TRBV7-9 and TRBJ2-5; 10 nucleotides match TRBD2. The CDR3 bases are TGTGCCAGCAGCTTACGGCTAGCGGGAGTCCCAGAGACCCAGTACTTC. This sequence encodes CASSLRLAGVPETQYF.